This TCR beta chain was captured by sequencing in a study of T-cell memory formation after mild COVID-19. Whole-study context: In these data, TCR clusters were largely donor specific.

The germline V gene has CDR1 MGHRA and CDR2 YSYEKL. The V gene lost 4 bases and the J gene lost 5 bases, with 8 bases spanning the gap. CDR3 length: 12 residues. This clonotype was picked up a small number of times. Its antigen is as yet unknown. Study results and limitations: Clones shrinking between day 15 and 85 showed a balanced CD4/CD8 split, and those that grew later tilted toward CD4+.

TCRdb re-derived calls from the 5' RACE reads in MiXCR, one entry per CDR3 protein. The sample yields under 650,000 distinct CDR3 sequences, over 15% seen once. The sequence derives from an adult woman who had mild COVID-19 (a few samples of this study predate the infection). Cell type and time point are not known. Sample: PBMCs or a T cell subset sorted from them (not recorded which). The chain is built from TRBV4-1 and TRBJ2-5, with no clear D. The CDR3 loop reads CASSPSSETQYF. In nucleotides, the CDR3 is TGCGCCAGCAGCCCTTCCTCGGAGACCCAGTACTTC.